The following is a T cell receptor beta chain sequence with its context. In its sample, this clone was seen a few times. Its antigen target is currently unknown. It has no much larger one-base neighbor in the sample; base qualities were not kept. The time point label for this specimen denotes: pre-treatment sample, taken before nivolumab and TIL therapy. The baseline tumor samples, taken from the same resection that was used to grow TIL, were excised metastases, most often pleural nodules or supraclavicular lymph nodes. Tumors were harvested prior to any PD-1/PD-L1 blockade, after which nivolumab was administered to patients, and lymphodepletion, expanded TIL infusion and IL-2 were given to patients who progressed. A phase I trial run at two centers enrolled adults with stage 4 NSCLC between 2017 and January 2020. Samples were obtained from a single-arm, open-label phase I trial in which tumor-infiltrating lymphocyte therapy with nivolumab was evaluated in advanced non-small cell lung cancer. Portions of each resected tumor were snap-frozen in liquid nitrogen and stored at -80 °C. Tumor regions of interest were selected on H&E sections by laser-capture macrodissection, were pulverized into 15 mg aliquots, and were extracted with Qiagen Allprep kits.

CDR1 and CDR2 were assigned from the germline V gene (reference sequence) as SEHNR and FQNEAQ. Measured from the cysteine to the phenylalanine, the CDR3 is 13 residues long. Only the CDR3 portion is preserved as DNA: 39 bases, with reading frame beginning at the first base. V drops 5 bases and J drops 5 bases, leaving 13 bases in between. These data are taken from a study of TIL therapy for anti-PD-1-resistant metastatic lung cancer (dated by TCRdb to 2020 to 2023). With respect to the entire study: Enrolled patients had a median age of approximately 49 years (range 38-75) and a median tumor PD-L1 proportion score of around 5.6%. Most of the cohort had lung adenocarcinoma, a few tumors were EGFR-mutant and two were ALK-rearranged, and half of the patients were current or former smokers. Across the cohort, whole-exome sequencing showed a median non-synonymous tumor mutation burden of more than 1.3 mutations per megabase. T cell receptor beta sequencing of tumor and peripheral blood served to follow clonotypes across the tumor, the expanded TIL product, and serial blood samples.

Using bias-controlled multiplex PCR with the immunoSEQ v3 hsTCRB kit, the TCR beta CDR3 regions were amplified from genomic DNA. TCR libraries were sequenced on an Illumina NextSeq 500 to 1.5 million to 2 million read pairs for survey level or roughly 5-6.5 million for deep level. In the authors' own workflow: Clonality was reported by immunoSEQ Analyzer software, which also assigned V, D and J genes and filtered out non-productive sequences. Repertoires were compared using productive Simpson clonality and Morisita overlap index of productive TRB rearrangements between infused TIL and blood. Not all clones reach the TCRdb copy of this immuneACCESS table, which keeps in-frame sequences only. Checked studies attribute under half of the gap to unresolved V genes and leave the rest unexplained. V, J and clone size derive from that table, while D and trimming were established from the DNA sequence. The sample table shows more than 20,000 clones, and around 77% are seen once. The ten largest clones represent 6.5% to 8% of the sample.

Overall results and qualifications from the work: The cohort was highly selected, with more treatment-naive, never-smoker and oncogene-addicted patients than typical, limiting generalizability. The study protocol defined all tumor marker inferences as exploratory. High clonal turnover was observed in TIL culture, with many enriched product clones not detected in the baseline tumor, which suggested clonal contraction rather than faithful expansion. Higher clonality and lower diversity were observed in expanded TIL cultures than in baseline intratumoral T cells (median clonality approximately 6% vs 31%, p < 0.0001).

The chain is encoded by TRBV7-9 joined to TRBJ2-7, with the D gene not confidently named. Sample: tumor tissue, taken at baseline. The sequence came from a person aged 25-85 years with non-small cell lung cancer. CDR3 sequence: CASSPDLQDEQYF. The DNA reads as follows: TGTGCCAGCAGCCCGGACCTTCAGGACGAGCAGTACTTC.